These 21 T cell receptor beta chains share one sample of origin, sequenced in a study of T-cell memory formation after mild COVID-19. Via MiXCR, TCRdb re-called the 5' RACE reads, giving one row per CDR3 protein. The table shows some 250,000 distinct CDR3 sequences, with under 20% occurring only once. Material: PBMCs or a T cell subset sorted from them (not recorded which). Source of these receptors: a man aged 18 to 35 who had mild COVID-19 (a few samples of this study predate the infection). Cell type and time point are not known.

This clonotype was found a few times. V usage is TRBV7-2 and J usage is TRBJ2-3; 7 nucleotides match TRBD2. Germline V gives CDR1 SGHTA, CDR2 FQGNSA. V lost 5 bases, J lost 4 bases, and 6 bases stayed unmatched. The CDR3 is 14 residues long. CDR3 coding DNA: TGTGCCAGCAGCACCAGGACTAGTCCAGATACGCAGTATTTT. Protein product: CASSTRTSPDTQYF.

This sequence joins TRBV5-1 and TRBJ1-2; D possibly corresponds to TRBD1 (5 bases). Germline V lookup: CDR1 SGHRS, CDR2 YFSETQ. The CDR3 has 14 amino acids. The ends were cut back, 4 bases at V and 0 bases at J, with 10 bases in the middle. CDR3 in amino acids: CASSPGLTNYGYTF. The CDR3, as DNA: TGCGCCAGCAGCCCGGGACTAACTAACTATGGCTACACCTTC.

A few counts support this clonotype. This sequence joins TRBV5-8 and TRBJ1-1; D remains unclear. Per the germline V gene, CDR1 is SGHTS and CDR2 is YDEGEE. CDR3 length equals 11 residues. The germline V and J ends were trimmed by 2 bases and 7 bases, with 6 bases remaining between them. The CDR3 nucleotides are TGTGCCAGCAGCTTCGGGCTTGAAGCTTTCTTT. Translation: CASSFGLEAFF.

This clonotype was detected a few times. The rearrangement links TRBV5-1 to TRBJ2-1; TRBD2 matches 10 bases. The V gene end was trimmed by 4 bases and the J gene end by 6 bases; junction bases not matched to a gene: 7. The V gene's germline CDR1 is SGHRS and CDR2 YFSETQ. This CDR3 has 15 residues. CDR3 in DNA: TGCGCCAGCAGCGCCGCTAGCGGGGGAGGCAATGAGCAGTTCTTC. It codes for CASSAASGGGNEQFF.

The V gene is TRBV3-1, the J gene TRBJ2-2; perhaps TRBD1 as D (5 bases). V dropped 1 base and J dropped 7 bases, with 10 bases sitting between them. This CDR3 comprises 14 residues. Germline assignment: CDR1 LGHDT and CDR2 YNNKEL (reference sequence). The CDR3 DNA follows: TGTGCCAGCAGCCAAGTCAGGGCTAACGGGGAGCTGTTTTTT. It translates to CASSQVRANGELFF.

This clonotype occurred a few times. The chain recombines TRBV12-3 or TRBV12-4 with TRBJ1-2; D may be TRBD1 (5 bases). This CDR3 is built from 14 residues. V gave up 8 bases and J gave up 6 bases, with 19 bases separating them. CDR3 sequence reads: CASPTDSILNGYTF. The CDR3 nucleotides read TGTGCCAGCCCGACCGACAGCATATTAAATGGCTACACCTTC.

This clonotype occurred a few times. V is TRBV4-1 and J is TRBJ1-4; 7 nucleotides line up with TRBD1. The CDR3 runs 14 residues. The germline CDR1 and CDR2 sequences are MGHRA and YSYEKL. V dropped 4 bases and J dropped 8; count of bases not matched to a gene: 7. The CDR3 region has the DNA TGCGCCAGCAGCCTGGGACAGCGGATGGAAAAACTGTTTTTT. Translation gives CASSLGQRMEKLFF.

There are a few counts of this clonotype. The chain is built from TRBV28 and TRBJ2-5, with D perhaps TRBD1 (7 bases). Trimming took 5 bases from V and 5 from J, leaving 12 bases between them. Per the germline V gene, CDR1 is MDHEN and CDR2 is SYDVKM. CDR3 size: 13 residues. CDR3 sequence reads: CASSPAGGETQYF. For the CDR3, the DNA is TGTGCCAGCAGTCCCGCAGGGGGGGAGACCCAGTACTTC.

CDR3: CASSPGTSEIYEQYF. The CDR3 nucleotides are TGTGCCAGCAGTCCCGGGACTAGCGAGATCTACGAGCAGTACTTC. This chain connects TRBV6-2 or TRBV6-3 to TRBJ2-7, with 10 bases aligning to TRBD2. Per the germline V gene, CDR1 is MNHEY and CDR2 is SVGEGT. V shed 5 bases, J shed 3 bases, and the junction held 7 bases outside the gene matches. The CDR3 length is 15 residues.

This clonotype has more than one count but fewer than ten. The chain combines TRBV7-3 with TRBJ1-1; tentatively, D is TRBD1 (6 bases). The CDR3 runs 12 residues. The V gene lost 4 bases and the J gene lost 10 bases, with 13 bases spanning the gap. Germline V CDR1 and CDR2: SGHTA, FQGTGA. CDR3 DNA: TGTGCCAGCAGCTCCTATCAGGGGCGAGCTTTCTTT. It encodes CASSSYQGRAFF.

The chain links TRBV5-1 to TRBJ1-6; no firm D call. The V gene lost 4 bases and the J gene lost 7 bases, with 12 bases spanning the gap. Germline CDR1 is SGHRS and CDR2 is YFSETQ. The CDR3 is 14 residues long. The CDR3 reads CASSARAGNSPLHF. The CDR3, as DNA: TGCGCCAGCAGCGCCCGAGCCGGGAATTCACCCCTCCACTTT.

This clonotype was counted many times. The J gene is TRBJ2-1, the V gene TRBV6-2 or TRBV6-3; the D is unclear. Germline V gene sequence: CDR1 MNHEY, CDR2 SVGEGT. The CDR3 has 11 residues. Trimming took off 8 bases at V and 3 bases at J, with 5 bases between the two ends. The chain's CDR3 is CASGNYNEQFF. CDR3 nucleotide sequence: TGTGCCAGCGGCAACTACAATGAGCAGTTCTTC.

This chain connects TRBV27 to TRBJ2-6; tentatively, D is TRBD1 or TRBD2 (5 bases each). V lost 6 bases to trimming and J lost 0 bases, with 18 bases between them. The CDR3 totals 18 residues. Germline V CDR1 and CDR2: MNHEY, SMNVEV (reference sequence). The chain's CDR3 is CASSSHGLTGSGANVLTF. The CDR3 DNA follows: TGTGCCAGCAGCTCCCACGGACTTACAGGCTCTGGGGCCAACGTCCTGACTTTC.

This clonotype was counted at least ten times. This chain connects TRBV5-1 to TRBJ2-1; possible D gene TRBD2, 6 bases. From germline, CDR1 is SGHRS and CDR2 YFSETQ. Between the trimmed V and J ends, which lost 3 bases and 3 bases, there was a span of 13 bases. The CDR3 totals 15 residues. This chain's CDR3 is CASSSGTDVYNEQFF. The DNA of the CDR3 is TGCGCCAGCAGCTCCGGGACTGACGTCTACAATGAGCAGTTCTTC.

The V gene is TRBV28, the J gene TRBJ2-3; 10 bases fit TRBD1. The germline gives CDR1 MDHEN, CDR2 SYDVKM. The CDR3 totals 16 residues. The junction had 8 bases not matched to a gene; V was cut back by 3 bases and J by 5 bases. CDR3 coding DNA: TGTGCCAGCAGTTTCTTAGGGGACAGGGGCTTAGATACGCAGTATTTT. Protein: CASSFLGDRGLDTQYF.

The chain uses TRBV27 and TRBJ1-1, with a possible D match to TRBD1 (5 bases). V was shortened by 9 bases and J by 6 bases, with 23 bases between the two germline ends. The length of the CDR3 is 15 residues. Germline V lookup: CDR1 MNHEY, CDR2 SMNVEV (reference sequence). CDR3 region: CASRTNIRVFSEAFF. Written as DNA, the CDR3 is TGTGCCAGTAGAACAAATATCAGGGTATTCTCTGAAGCTTTCTTT.

The gene calls are TRBV2 and TRBJ1-6; D call uncertain. The CDR3 contains 10 residues. The germline V gene has CDR1 SNHLY and CDR2 FYNNEI. V was cut by 1 base and J by 14 bases, with 3 bases left in between. This CDR3 is CASSEGALHF. The CDR3 nucleotides are TGTGCCAGCAGTGAAGGAGCCCTCCACTTT.

CDR3 residues: CASSQGIIGNQPQHF. CDR3 DNA: TGTGCCAGCAGCCAGGGGATTATAGGGAATCAGCCCCAGCATTTT. The V and J genes are TRBV3-1 and TRBJ1-5, with D unclear. Germline V gives CDR1 LGHDT, CDR2 YNNKEL (reference sequence). V was shortened by 3 bases and J by 4 bases, with 13 bases between the two germline ends. There are 15 residues in the CDR3. The entire variable domain, with the rest obtained from reference TRBV3-1 and TRBJ1-5, is as follows: DTAVSQTPKYLVTQMGNDKSIKCEQNLGHDTMYWYKQDSKKFLKIMFSYNNKELIINETVPNRFSPKSPDKAHLNLHINSLELGDSAVYFCASSQGIIGNQPQHFGDGTRLSIL.

This clonotype was counted ten times or more. V and J are TRBV20-1 and TRBJ2-7, with 7 bases fitting TRBD1. With 5 bases clipped from V and 2 bases from J, the junction kept 6 bases outside the gene matches. CDR3 length: 13 amino acids. Germline V gene data show CDR1 as DFQATT and CDR2 as SNEGSKA (reference sequence). CDR3 in amino acids: CSAWTGQTYEQYV. The CDR3 DNA follows: TGCAGTGCTTGGACAGGACAAACCTACGAGCAGTACGTC.

The V call is TRBV5-1, the J call TRBJ2-6; D is ambiguous. This CDR3 region has 14 residues. Trimming pared 3 bases from V and 0 bases from J, leaving 4 bases between. CDR1 and CDR2 (germline): SGHRS, YFSETQ. Here the CDR3 reads CASSSTSGANVLTF. CDR3 in DNA: TGCGCCAGCAGCTCCACCTCTGGGGCCAACGTCCTGACTTTC.

Worth noting for this clonotype: A junction end diverges from the germline sequence, so it may reflect a read error. This chain links TRBV5-6 with TRBJ1-6, with a tentative D call TRBD1 (6 bases). This CDR3 spans 15 amino acids. The germline CDR1 and CDR2 sequences are SGHDT and YYEEEE. The CDR3 sequence: CASSYTDRNNSHLHF. CDR3 nucleotides: TGTGCCAGCAGTTACACGGACAGAAATAATTCACACCTCCACTTT.